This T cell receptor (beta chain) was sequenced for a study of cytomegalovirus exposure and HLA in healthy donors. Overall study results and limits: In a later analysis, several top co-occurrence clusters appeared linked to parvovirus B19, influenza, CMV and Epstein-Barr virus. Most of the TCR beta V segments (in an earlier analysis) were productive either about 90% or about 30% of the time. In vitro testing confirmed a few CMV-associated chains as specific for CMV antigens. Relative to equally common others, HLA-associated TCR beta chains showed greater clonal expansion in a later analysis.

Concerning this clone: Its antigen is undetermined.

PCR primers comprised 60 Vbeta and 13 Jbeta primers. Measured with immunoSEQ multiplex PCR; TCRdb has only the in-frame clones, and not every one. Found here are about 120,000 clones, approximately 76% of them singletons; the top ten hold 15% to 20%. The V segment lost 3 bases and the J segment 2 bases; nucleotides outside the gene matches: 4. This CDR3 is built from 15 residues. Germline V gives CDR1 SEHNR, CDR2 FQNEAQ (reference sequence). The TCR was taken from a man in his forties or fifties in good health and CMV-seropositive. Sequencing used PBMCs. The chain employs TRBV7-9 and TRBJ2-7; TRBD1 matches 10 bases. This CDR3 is CASSFGTGDPYEQYF. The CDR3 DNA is TGTGCCAGCAGCTTTGGGACAGGGGATCCCTACGAGCAGTACTTC.